This record covers a single T cell receptor beta chain. Profiled with immunoSEQ multiplex PCR; TCRdb holds only in-frame clones, not every one. Among under 200,000 clones listed, just under 95% were seen once. The source of the sample is a study of T cell responses to AZD1222 COVID-19 vaccine. There are 14 residues in the CDR3. Germline V CDR1 and CDR2: PRHDT, FYEKMQ (reference sequence). V lost 5 bases, J lost 2 bases, and 13 bases lay in between. The rearrangement links TRBV13 to TRBJ2-7; D may match TRBD1 or TRBD2 (5 bases each). The sequences come from peripheral blood, collected on day 0 of AZD1222 vaccination. The clonotype originates from an adult in good health. CDR3 region: CASSHGTRTYEQYF. The CDR3 DNA reads TGTGCCAGCAGCCATGGGACGCGGACCTACGAGCAGTACTTC.